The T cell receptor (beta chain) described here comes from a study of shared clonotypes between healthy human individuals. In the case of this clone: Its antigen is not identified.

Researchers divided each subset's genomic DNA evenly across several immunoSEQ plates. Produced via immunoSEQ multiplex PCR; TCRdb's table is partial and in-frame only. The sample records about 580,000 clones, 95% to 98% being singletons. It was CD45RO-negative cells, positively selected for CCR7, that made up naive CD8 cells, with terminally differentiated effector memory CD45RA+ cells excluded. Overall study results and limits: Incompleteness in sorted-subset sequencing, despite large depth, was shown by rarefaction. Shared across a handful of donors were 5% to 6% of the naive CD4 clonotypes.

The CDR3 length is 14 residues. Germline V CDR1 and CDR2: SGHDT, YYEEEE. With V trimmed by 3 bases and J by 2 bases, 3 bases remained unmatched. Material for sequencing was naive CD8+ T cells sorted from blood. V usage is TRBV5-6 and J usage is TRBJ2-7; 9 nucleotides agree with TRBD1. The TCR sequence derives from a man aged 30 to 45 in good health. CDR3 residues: CASSWTGEAYEQYF. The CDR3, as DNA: TGTGCCAGCAGCTGGACAGGGGAAGCCTACGAGCAGTACTTC.